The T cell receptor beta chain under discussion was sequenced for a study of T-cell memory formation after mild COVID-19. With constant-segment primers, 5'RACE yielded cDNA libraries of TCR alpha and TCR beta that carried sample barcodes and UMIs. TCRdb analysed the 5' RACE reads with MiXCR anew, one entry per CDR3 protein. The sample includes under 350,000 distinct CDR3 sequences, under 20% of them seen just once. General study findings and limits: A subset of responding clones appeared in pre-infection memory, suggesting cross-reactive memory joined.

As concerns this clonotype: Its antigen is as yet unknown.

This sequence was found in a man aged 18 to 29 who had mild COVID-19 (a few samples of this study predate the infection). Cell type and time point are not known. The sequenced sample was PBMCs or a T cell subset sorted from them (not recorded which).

CDR3 in amino acids: CASSLPGEANEQFF. For the CDR3, the DNA is TGCGCCAGCAGCTTGCCAGGGGAGGCCAATGAGCAGTTCTTC. The chain recombines TRBV5-1 with TRBJ2-1, with D tentatively TRBD1 or TRBD2 (6 bases each). The CDR3 is 14 residues long. Trimming took 1 base from V and 6 from J, leaving 11 bases between them. From germline, CDR1 is SGHRS and CDR2 YFSETQ.